These 28 T cell receptor beta chains were sequenced from one sample in a study of neurological immune-mediated disorders. TCRdb itself ran the 5' RACE reads through MiXCR, one entry per CDR3 protein. Among 30,000 to 40,000 distinct CDR3 sequences listed, 3% to 4% were seen once. The sample was PBMCs. Every receptor here comes from a man younger than 45 with multiple sclerosis.

This clonotype was recorded at least ten times. This sequence joins TRBV12-3 or TRBV12-4 and TRBJ1-1, with TRBD1 matching 7 bases. The CDR3 has 13 amino acids. Germline trimming cut 8 bases from V and 1 base from J; bases unmatched to any gene: 4. The chain's CDR3 is CASVQGGNTEAFF. The CDR3 DNA reads TGTGCCAGCGTTCAGGGGGGGAACACTGAAGCTTTCTTT.

This clonotype was detected only a few times. The junction departs from the called germline gene at one end, perhaps through a read error. This sequence joins TRBV15 and TRBJ1-5, with TRBD1 matching 7 bases. There are 15 residues in the CDR3. The germline gives CDR1 LNHNV, CDR2 YYDKDF (reference sequence). CDR3 region: CVTSRVRGLNQPQHF. The CDR3, as DNA: TGTGTCACCAGCAGAGTGAGGGGGCTCAATCAGCCCCAGCATTTT.

Only a few counts were recorded for this clonotype. This chain joins TRBV12-3 or TRBV12-4 and TRBJ2-1; no reliable D call. The length of the CDR3 is 14 residues. Trimming cost V 3 bases and J 4 bases, with 10 bases left between them. The CDR3 spells CASSFGSKYNEQFF. Written as DNA, the CDR3 is TGTGCCAGCAGTTTTGGATCGAAGTACAATGAGCAGTTCTTC.

This clonotype was seen more than once but under ten times. This sequence joins TRBV7-6 and TRBJ2-1, with a possible D match to TRBD1 (5 bases). This CDR3 contains 13 residues. The germline gives CDR1 SGHVS, CDR2 FNYEAQ. Trimming took off 2 bases at V and 8 bases at J, with 10 bases between the two ends. CDR3 in DNA: TGTGCCAGCAGCTTACAGCTGACAGATGAGCAGTTCTTC. It encodes CASSLQLTDEQFF.

This clonotype was detected many times. The chain combines TRBV7-2 with TRBJ1-5, with a tentative D call TRBD1 (5 bases). CDR1 is SGHTA and CDR2 is FQGNSA in the germline V gene. V lost 5 bases and J lost 0, with 17 bases in between. This CDR3 comprises 17 residues. The CDR3 reads CASSPGVGYHSNQPQHF. The CDR3 bases are TGTGCCAGCAGCCCGGGGGTAGGGTATCATAGCAATCAGCCCCAGCATTTT.

This clonotype was seen many times. The chain combines TRBV6-2 or TRBV6-3 with TRBJ1-6; possibly TRBD1 for D (5 bases). The V gene's germline CDR1 is MNHEY and CDR2 SVGEGT. The CDR3 has 16 amino acids. Trimming cost V 0 bases and J 4 bases, with 10 bases left between them. The CDR3 is CASSYSGTDYNSPLHF. CDR3 in DNA: TGTGCCAGCAGTTACTCTGGGACGGATTATAATTCACCCCTCCACTTT.

This clonotype was counted many times. CDR3 nucleotides: TGCAGTGCTTACCCCGGGAGGCCGTCTGATACGCAGTATTTT. This sequence encodes CSAYPGRPSDTQYF. The chain has TRBV20-1 and TRBJ2-3, with 7 bases identical to TRBD2. The CDR3 is made up of 14 amino acids. V was pared by 5 bases and J by 6 bases, with 11 bases of the junction left unmatched. Germline values: CDR1 DFQATT, CDR2 SNEGSKA (reference sequence).

This clonotype was detected many times. The genes are TRBV3-1 and TRBJ2-2, with 9 bases matching TRBD2. This CDR3 has 19 amino acids. CDR1 LGHDT and CDR2 YNNKEL come from the germline V gene (reference sequence). The V gene end was trimmed by 5 bases and the J gene end by 3 bases; junction bases not matched to a gene: 16. CDR3 sequence (DNA): TGTGCCAGCAGCGTATTAAACCCCCTTACTAGCGGGTACACCGGGGAGCTGTTTTTT. Protein product: CASSVLNPLTSGYTGELFF.

There are many counts of this clonotype. This sequence joins TRBV3-1 and TRBJ2-3; maybe TRBD2 (5 bases). The CDR3 loop spans 16 amino acids. Germline CDR1 reads LGHDT; CDR2 reads YNNKEL (reference sequence). Trimming stripped 0 bases from V and 0 bases from J, with 10 bases between. The CDR3 is CASSQETGLSTDTQYF. As DNA, the CDR3 is TGTGCCAGCAGCCAAGAAACCGGACTCAGCACAGATACGCAGTATTTT.

This clonotype was counted ten times or more. The CDR3 nucleotides read TGTGCCATCAGTGATTTCGGACAGGGCGCGGGCAATCAGCCCCAGCATTTT. This gives the protein CAISDFGQGAGNQPQHF. V is TRBV10-3 and J is TRBJ1-5; 8 positions agree with TRBD1. V lost 3 bases, J lost 2 bases, and 9 bases stayed unmatched. This CDR3 region has 17 residues. Germline CDR1 reads ENHRY; CDR2 reads SYGVKD.

This clonotype was seen a handful of times. The chain couples TRBV20-1 to TRBJ1-5; possible D gene TRBD1, 6 bases. Trimming removed 3 bases at V and 0 bases at J, with 18 bases between. Germline values: CDR1 DFQATT, CDR2 SNEGSKA (reference sequence). CDR3 size: 17 residues. The CDR3 DNA reads TGCAGTGCTAGGGCGACAGGAGGGCTTTATAGCAATCAGCCCCAGCATTTT. Amino acid sequence: CSARATGGLYSNQPQHF.

In its sample, this clonotype was seen many times. The gene calls are TRBV5-1 and TRBJ2-5; weak D call: TRBD2 (6 bases). The CDR3 extends over 14 amino acids. Germline-derived CDR1 and CDR2 are SGHRS and YFSETQ. The V end lost 4 bases, the J end lost 5 bases, and 15 bases lay between the germline ends. The CDR3: CASSPGTRGETQYF. The CDR3 DNA is TGCGCCAGCAGCCCCGGGACTCGCGGGGAGACCCAGTACTTC.

This clonotype rates as medium-sized. As DNA, the CDR3 is TGTGCCAGCAGCCCACTTGACAGGGTGGGCTCACCCCTCCACTTT. Residues: CASSPLDRVGSPLHF. The V gene is TRBV5-5, the J gene TRBJ1-6; 7 nucleotides line up with TRBD1. CDR3 length: 15 amino acids. CDR1 and CDR2 from the germline V gene are SGHKS and YYEKEE (reference sequence). J gave up 10 bases and V 4 bases, and 11 bases lay outside the gene matches. Using reference TRBV5-5 and TRBJ1-6 for the parts outside the CDR3, the full variable domain is DAGVTQSPTHLIKTRGQQVTLRCSPISGHKSVSWYQQVLGQGPQFIFQYYEKEERGRGNFPDRFSARQFPNYSSELNVNALLLGDSALYLCASSPLDRVGSPLHFGNGTRLTVT.

This clonotype has a count of ten or more. The CDR3 here is CASSPRGSGGSYEQYF. CDR3 sequence (DNA): TGCGCCAGCAGCCCCCGGGGGAGCGGCGGCTCCTACGAGCAGTACTTC. This chain links TRBV5-1 with TRBJ2-7; D is perhaps TRBD2 (6 bases). V dropped 4 bases and J dropped 0 bases, with 17 bases sitting between them. Per the germline V gene, CDR1 is SGHRS and CDR2 is YFSETQ. The CDR3 covers 16 residues.

The CDR3 DNA is TGTGCCAGCAGCCCCCTGTTCGAGGGTTGGAGGAGGGATAGCAATCAGCCCCAGCATTTT. This translates into CASSPLFEGWRRDSNQPQHF. The chain employs TRBV6-2 or TRBV6-3 and TRBJ1-5; D unclear. CDR3 length equals 20 residues. From germline, CDR1 is MNHEY and CDR2 SVGEGT. Trimming took 6 bases from V and 0 from J, leaving 27 bases between them.

Many counts were recorded for this clonotype. The rearrangement links TRBV6-5 to TRBJ1-2; D call uncertain. The CDR3 spans 14 residues. Trimming left V 2 bases short and J 4 bases short, with 11 bases between. Looked up from germline, CDR1 is MNHEY and CDR2 is SVGAGI. The CDR3 DNA reads TGTGCCAGCAGTTACGCGGCAGGCCCCTATGGCTACACCTTC. Its protein product is CASSYAAGPYGYTF.

This clonotype was seen ten or more times. The chain uses TRBV6-5 and TRBJ1-2; tentatively, D is TRBD1 (5 bases). The V end lost 0 bases, the J end lost 0 bases, and 11 bases lay between the germline ends. The germline gives CDR1 MNHEY, CDR2 SVGAGI. The CDR3 is 16 amino acids. CDR3 bases: TGTGCCAGCAGTTACTCGACTGGGGCAGCTAACTATGGCTACACCTTC. Protein product: CASSYSTGAANYGYTF.

This clonotype appeared many times. The chain carries TRBV3-1 and TRBJ1-6; D not certain. Trimming took off 6 bases at V and 13 bases at J, with 13 bases between the two ends. The CDR3 extends over 12 amino acids. Germline V gives CDR1 LGHDT, CDR2 YNNKEL (reference sequence). The chain's CDR3 is CASSKGSAPLHF. The CDR3 DNA reads TGTGCCAGCAGTAAGGGCAGTGCGCCCCTCCACTTT.

This clonotype was counted many times. As DNA, the CDR3 is TGCGCCAGCAGCTGGTCCGGGACAGGGGGCTACGAGCAGTACTTC. The encoded protein is CASSWSGTGGYEQYF. This chain connects TRBV5-1 to TRBJ2-7, with 11 bases fitting TRBD1. Germline V CDR1 and CDR2: SGHRS, YFSETQ. V was clipped by 3 bases and J by 3 bases; unmatched bases: 5. The CDR3 consists of 15 residues.

This clonotype was seen more than once but under ten times. J is TRBJ2-7 and V is TRBV10-3; 9 bases match TRBD2. Germline-derived CDR1 and CDR2 are ENHRY and SYGVKD. V lost 2 bases to trimming and J lost 7 bases; unmatched junction nucleotides: 9. The CDR3 is 15 amino acids. The CDR3 reads CAISETSGSTPEQYF. Written as DNA, the CDR3 is TGTGCCATCAGTGAGACTAGCGGGTCCACGCCTGAGCAGTACTTC.

This clonotype occurred many times. The gene calls are TRBV29-1 and TRBJ2-2, with TRBD2 matching 11 bases. The junction had 10 bases not matched to a gene; V was cut back by 6 bases and J by 4 bases. Germline V gene lookup returns CDR1 SQVTM and CDR2 ANQGSEA. The CDR3 is made up of 16 amino acids. Here the CDR3 reads CSVHRGLAGLTGELFF. CDR3 nucleotide sequence: TGCAGCGTCCATCGAGGACTAGCGGGTCTCACCGGGGAGCTGTTTTTT.

In this sample, this clonotype turned up many times. This chain uses TRBV27 with TRBJ2-3; 12 bases map to TRBD2. This CDR3 comprises 13 residues. Germline-derived CDR1 and CDR2 are MNHEY and SMNVEV (reference sequence). Trimming cost V 11 bases and J 3 bases; bases outside gene matches: 3. The CDR3 coding sequence is TGTGCCCGCGGACTAGCGGGGACAGATACGCAGTATTTT. Translated: CARGLAGTDTQYF.

This clonotype came up many times. The rearrangement joins TRBV5-6 to TRBJ1-3, with D possibly TRBD1 on 6 matching bases. The CDR3 extends over 14 amino acids. Germline V gene sequence: CDR1 SGHDT, CDR2 YYEEEE. Between the trimmed V and J ends, which lost 4 bases and 8 bases, there was a span of 16 bases. The CDR3 is CASSPPAGEDTIYF. Here the CDR3 DNA reads TGTGCCAGCAGCCCCCCGGCAGGGGAAGACACCATATATTTT.

There are many counts of this clonotype. The CDR3 nucleotides read TGTGCCAGCAGCCAAGAAGGTGGCTCTGGAAACACCATATATTTT. This encodes CASSQEGGSGNTIYF. The rearrangement uses TRBV3-1 and TRBJ1-3; D call uncertain. In germline, CDR1 is LGHDT, CDR2 YNNKEL (reference sequence). The ends were cut back, 0 bases at V and 0 bases at J, with 6 bases in the middle. CDR3 length: 15 residues.

Ten or more counts support this clonotype. The chain carries TRBV29-1 and TRBJ1-1, with D uncertain. Trimming left V 0 bases short and J 3 bases short, with 17 bases between. The CDR3 is 16 amino acids. Germline V gene lookup returns CDR1 SQVTM and CDR2 ANQGSEA. In DNA, the CDR3 is TGCAGCGTTGAAGAGATAAAAGGGTATGGGTACACTGAAGCTTTCTTT. This sequence encodes CSVEEIKGYGYTEAFF.

This clonotype was counted ten times or more. The chain has TRBV20-1 and TRBJ1-5; TRBD1 matches at 7 bases. The CDR3 extends over 14 amino acids. J lost 3 bases, V lost 1 base, and 3 bases had no gene match. The V gene's germline CDR1 is DFQATT and CDR2 SNEGSKA (reference sequence). CDR3 in amino acids: CSARVTGPNQPQHF. The CDR3 DNA follows: TGCAGTGCTAGAGTGACAGGGCCCAATCAGCCCCAGCATTTT.

This clonotype came up many times. J is TRBJ1-1 and V is TRBV20-1; weak D call: TRBD1 (5 bases). CDR1 is DFQATT, CDR2 SNEGSKA, per germline (reference sequence). The CDR3 is 12 amino acids. Trimming took off 4 bases at V and 5 bases at J, with 11 bases between the two ends. In DNA form, the CDR3 reads TGCAGTGCTAAAGGAGGGGCAACTGAAGCTTTCTTT. Protein product: CSAKGGATEAFF.

This clonotype was seen ten or more times. This chain connects TRBV3-1 to TRBJ2-1; 11 bases fit TRBD2. The CDR3 runs 18 residues. The V gene's germline CDR1 is LGHDT and CDR2 YNNKEL (reference sequence). J gave up 5 bases and V 1 base, and 10 bases lay outside the gene matches. Here the CDR3 DNA reads TGTGCCAGCAGCCAAGGAAGGGGACCGGGACTAGCGGACAATGAGCAGTTCTTC. Translated: CASSQGRGPGLADNEQFF.